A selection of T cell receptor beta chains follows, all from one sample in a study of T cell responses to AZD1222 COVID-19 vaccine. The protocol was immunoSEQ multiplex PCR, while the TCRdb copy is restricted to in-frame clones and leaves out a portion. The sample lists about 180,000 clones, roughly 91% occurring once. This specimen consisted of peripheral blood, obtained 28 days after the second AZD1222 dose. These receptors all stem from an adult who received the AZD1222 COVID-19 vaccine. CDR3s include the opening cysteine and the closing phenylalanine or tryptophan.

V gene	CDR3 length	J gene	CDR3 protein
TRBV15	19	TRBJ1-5	CATSPQSGQGQGIGQPQHF
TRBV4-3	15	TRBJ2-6	CASSPQGTGANVLTF
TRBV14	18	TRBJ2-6	CASSQSRQGAAGANVLTF
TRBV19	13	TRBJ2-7	CASSMAGDGEQYF
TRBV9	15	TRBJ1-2	CASSVAFGPPYGYTF
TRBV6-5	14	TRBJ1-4	CASSYGELGEKLFF
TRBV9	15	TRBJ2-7	CASSDEPGLVDEQYF
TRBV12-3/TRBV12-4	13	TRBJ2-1	CASSLGPGGEQFF
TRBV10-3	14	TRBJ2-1	CAARQGAVLHEQFF
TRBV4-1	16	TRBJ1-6	CASSQDRGQNNSPLHF
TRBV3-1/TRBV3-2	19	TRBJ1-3	CASSQDTRSRPGGENTIYF
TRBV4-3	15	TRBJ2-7	CASSQGGGPSYEQYF
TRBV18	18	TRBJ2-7	CASSPLASGSTNSYEQYF
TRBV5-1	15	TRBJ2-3	CASSYGLAGTDTQYF
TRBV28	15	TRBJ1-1	CASSFPGTGATEAFF
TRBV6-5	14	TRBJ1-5	CASMTGQANQPQHF
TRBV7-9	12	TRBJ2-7	CASSLVLHEQYF
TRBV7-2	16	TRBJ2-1	CASSFGSANSYNEQFF
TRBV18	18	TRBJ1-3	CASSPLPGQAVSGNTIYF
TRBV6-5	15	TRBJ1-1	CASFNGVWGNTEAFF
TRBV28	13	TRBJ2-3	CASSGLRTDTQYF
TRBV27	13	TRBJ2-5	CASSSLAEETQYF
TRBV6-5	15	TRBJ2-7	CASSYGSGARNEQYF
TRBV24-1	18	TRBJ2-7	CATSDSRFDSGSVWEQYF
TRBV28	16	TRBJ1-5	CASSLLFGGSNQPQHF
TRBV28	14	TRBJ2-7	CASSLLGVRGEQYF
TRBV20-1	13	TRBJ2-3	CSASATTTDTQYF
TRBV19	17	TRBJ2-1	CASSILTSGSSYNEQFF
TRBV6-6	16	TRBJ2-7	CASSYGSGRSTYEQYF
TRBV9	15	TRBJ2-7	CASSVALGIMGEQYF
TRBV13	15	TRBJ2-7	CASSRGGVLSYEQYF
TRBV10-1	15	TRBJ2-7	CASSIRLAGLYEQYF
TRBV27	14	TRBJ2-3	CASSPNPPFDTQYF
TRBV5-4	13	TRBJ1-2	CASRNRASYGYTF
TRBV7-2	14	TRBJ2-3	CASSQYLFQDTQYF
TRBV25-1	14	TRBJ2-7	CASSDPGTAGEQYF
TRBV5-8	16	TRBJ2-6	CASSWKLSSGANVLTF
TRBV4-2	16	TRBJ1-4	CASSQDVGGGNEKLFF
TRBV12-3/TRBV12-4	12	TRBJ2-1	CASSFTGNEQFF
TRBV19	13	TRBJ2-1	CASSIARGDEQFF
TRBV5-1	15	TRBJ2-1	CASSLTGTTGNEQFF
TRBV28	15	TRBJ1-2	CASSFTGQNFYGYTF
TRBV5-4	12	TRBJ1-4	CASSFSNEKLFF
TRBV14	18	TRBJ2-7	CASSTTGTSGGGLYEQYF
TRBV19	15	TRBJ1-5	CASSISWGDDQPQHF
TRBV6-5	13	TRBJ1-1	CASSYDGNTEAFF
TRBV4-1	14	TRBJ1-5	CASSSRRVLQPQHF